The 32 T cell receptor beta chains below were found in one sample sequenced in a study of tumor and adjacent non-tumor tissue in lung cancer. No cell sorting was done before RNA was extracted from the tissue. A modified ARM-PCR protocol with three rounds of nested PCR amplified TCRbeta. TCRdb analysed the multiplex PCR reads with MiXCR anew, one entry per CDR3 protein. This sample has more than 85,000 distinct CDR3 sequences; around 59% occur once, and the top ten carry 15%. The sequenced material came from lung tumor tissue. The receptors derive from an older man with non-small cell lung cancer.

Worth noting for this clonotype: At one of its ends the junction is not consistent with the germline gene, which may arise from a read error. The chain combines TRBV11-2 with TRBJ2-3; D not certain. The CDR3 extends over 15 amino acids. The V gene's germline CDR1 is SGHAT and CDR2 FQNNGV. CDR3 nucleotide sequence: TGTGCCAGCAGCTTAGAGGTTACCCACACGGATATGCAGTATTTT. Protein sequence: CASSLEVTHTDMQYF.

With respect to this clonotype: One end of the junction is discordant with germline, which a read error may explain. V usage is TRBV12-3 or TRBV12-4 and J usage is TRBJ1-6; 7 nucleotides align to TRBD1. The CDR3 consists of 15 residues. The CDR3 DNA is TGTGCCAGCAGTTCCACAGGGGCCCTTAATTCACTCCTCCACTTT. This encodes CASSSTGALNSLLHF.

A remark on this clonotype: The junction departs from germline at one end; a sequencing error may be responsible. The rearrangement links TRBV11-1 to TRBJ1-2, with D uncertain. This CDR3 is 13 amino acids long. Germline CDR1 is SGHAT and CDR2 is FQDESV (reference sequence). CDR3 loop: CASRLEGGNGHTF. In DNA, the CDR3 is TGTGCCAGCAGGTTGGAGGGAGGAAATGGCCACACCTTC.

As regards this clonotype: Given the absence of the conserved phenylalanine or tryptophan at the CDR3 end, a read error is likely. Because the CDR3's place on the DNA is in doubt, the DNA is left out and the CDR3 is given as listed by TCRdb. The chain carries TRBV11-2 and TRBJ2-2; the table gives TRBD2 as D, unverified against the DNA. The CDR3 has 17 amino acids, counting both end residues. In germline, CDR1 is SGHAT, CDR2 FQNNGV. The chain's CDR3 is CASSSPPGLANTGELFI.

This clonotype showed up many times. The CDR3 region is CSARDRYPGSTDTQYF. The CDR3 DNA sequence: TGCAGTGCTAGAGATCGGTATCCCGGTAGCACAGATACGCAGTATTTT. The chain has TRBV20-1 and TRBJ2-3; D is unclear. V was clipped by 0 bases and J by 0 bases, with 13 bases between them. In germline, CDR1 is DFQATT, CDR2 SNEGSKA (reference sequence). The CDR3 is 16 residues long.

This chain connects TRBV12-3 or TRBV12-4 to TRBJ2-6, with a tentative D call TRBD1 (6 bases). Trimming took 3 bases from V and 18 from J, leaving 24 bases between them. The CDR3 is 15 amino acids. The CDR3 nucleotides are TGTGCCAGCAGTTTTCTGGGGGCTGGGGCCAACGCCCCGACTTTC. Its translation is CASSFLGAGANAPTF.

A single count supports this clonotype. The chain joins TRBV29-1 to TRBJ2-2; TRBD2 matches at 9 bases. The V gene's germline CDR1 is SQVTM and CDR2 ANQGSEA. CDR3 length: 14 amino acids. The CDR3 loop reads CGGRVGCWVGELFF. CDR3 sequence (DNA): TGCGGCGGGAGGGTAGGGTGCTGGGTCGGGGAGCTGTTTTTT.

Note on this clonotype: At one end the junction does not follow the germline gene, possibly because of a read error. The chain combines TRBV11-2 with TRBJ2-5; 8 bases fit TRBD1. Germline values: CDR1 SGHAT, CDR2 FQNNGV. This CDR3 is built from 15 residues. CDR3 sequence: CAGSTTGQDLQTQYF. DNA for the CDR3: TGTGCCGGCAGCACAACGGGACAGGACCTACAGACCCAGTACTTC.

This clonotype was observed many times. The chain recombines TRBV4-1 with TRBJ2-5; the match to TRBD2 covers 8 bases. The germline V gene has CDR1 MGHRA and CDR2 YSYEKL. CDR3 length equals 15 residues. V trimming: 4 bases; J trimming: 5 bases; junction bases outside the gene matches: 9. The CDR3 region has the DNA TGCGCCAGCAGCCGGAATAGCGGGGATGGGGAGACCCAGTACTTC. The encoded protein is CASSRNSGDGETQYF.

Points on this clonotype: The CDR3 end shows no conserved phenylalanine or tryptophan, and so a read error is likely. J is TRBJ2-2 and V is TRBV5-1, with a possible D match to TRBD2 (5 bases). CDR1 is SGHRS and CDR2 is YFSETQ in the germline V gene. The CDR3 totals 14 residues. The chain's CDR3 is CASSLAILSGELFS. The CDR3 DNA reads TGCGCCAGCAGCTTGGCTATCCTCTCCGGGGAACTGTTTTCT.

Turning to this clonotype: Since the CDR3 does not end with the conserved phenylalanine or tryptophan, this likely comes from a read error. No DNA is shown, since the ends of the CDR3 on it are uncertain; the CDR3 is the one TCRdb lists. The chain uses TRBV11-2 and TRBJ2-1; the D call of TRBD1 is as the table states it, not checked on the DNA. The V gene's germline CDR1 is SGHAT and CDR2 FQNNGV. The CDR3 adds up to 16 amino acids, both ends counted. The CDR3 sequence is CASSLGRTGGRNEQSL.

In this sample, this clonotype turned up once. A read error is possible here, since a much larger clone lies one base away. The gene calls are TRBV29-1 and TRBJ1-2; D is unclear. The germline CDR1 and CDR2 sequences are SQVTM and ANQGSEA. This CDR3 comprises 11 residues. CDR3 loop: CNAEENRGYTF. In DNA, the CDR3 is TGCAACGCTGAAGAGAACCGCGGCTACACCTTC. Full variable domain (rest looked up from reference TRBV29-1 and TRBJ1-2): SAVISQKPSRDICQRGTSLTIQCQVDSQVTMMFWYRQQPGQSLTLIATANQGSEATYESGFVIDKFPISRPNLTFSTLTVSNMSPEDSSIYLCNAEENRGYTFGSGTRLTVV.

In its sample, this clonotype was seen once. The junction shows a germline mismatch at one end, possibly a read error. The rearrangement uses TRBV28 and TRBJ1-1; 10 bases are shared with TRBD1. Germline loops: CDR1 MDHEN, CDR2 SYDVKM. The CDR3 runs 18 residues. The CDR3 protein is CVSSLGWGQGLLNTEAFF. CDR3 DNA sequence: TGTGTCAGCAGTTTAGGGTGGGGACAGGGGTTACTTAACACTGAAGCTTTCTTT.

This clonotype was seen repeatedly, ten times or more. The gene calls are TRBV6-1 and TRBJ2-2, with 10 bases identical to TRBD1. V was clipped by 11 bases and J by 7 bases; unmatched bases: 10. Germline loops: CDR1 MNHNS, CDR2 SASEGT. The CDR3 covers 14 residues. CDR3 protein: CAVTGTGVHGELFF. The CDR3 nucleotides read TGTGCCGTTACCGGGACAGGGGTACACGGGGAGCTGTTTTTT.

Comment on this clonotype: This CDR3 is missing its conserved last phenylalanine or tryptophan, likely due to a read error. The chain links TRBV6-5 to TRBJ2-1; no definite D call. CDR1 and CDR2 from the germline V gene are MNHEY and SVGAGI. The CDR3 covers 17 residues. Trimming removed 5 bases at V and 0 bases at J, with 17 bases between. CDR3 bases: TGTGCCAGCAGTCGTGGATGGACGAGAAGCTCCTACAATGAGCAGTTCTCC. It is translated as CASSRGWTRSSYNEQFS.

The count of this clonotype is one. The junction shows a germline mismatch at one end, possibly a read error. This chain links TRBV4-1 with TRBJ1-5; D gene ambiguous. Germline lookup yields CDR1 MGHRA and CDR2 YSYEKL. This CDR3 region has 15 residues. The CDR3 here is CASSPLRSSNQPQHF. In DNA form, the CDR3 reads TGCGCCAGCAGCCCCCTGAGGAGTAGCAATCAGCCCCAACATTTT.

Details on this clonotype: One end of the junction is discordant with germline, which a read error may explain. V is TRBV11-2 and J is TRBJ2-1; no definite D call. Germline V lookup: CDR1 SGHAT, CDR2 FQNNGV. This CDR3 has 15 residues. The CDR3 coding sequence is TGTCCCAGCAACTTAGTCGTGGGAAGCTACAATGAGCAGTTCTTC. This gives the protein CPSNLVVGSYNEQFF.

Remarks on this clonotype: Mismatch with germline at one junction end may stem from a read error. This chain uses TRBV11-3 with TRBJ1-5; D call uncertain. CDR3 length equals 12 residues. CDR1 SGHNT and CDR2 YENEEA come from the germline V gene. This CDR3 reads CASSFLNQRQHF. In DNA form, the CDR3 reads TGTGCCAGCAGCTTCCTCAATCAGCGCCAGCATTTT.

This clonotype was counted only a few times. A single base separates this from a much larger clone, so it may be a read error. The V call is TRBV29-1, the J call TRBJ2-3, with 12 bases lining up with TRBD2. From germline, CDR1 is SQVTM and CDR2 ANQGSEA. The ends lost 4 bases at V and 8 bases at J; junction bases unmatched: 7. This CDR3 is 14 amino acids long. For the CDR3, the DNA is TGCAGCGTTGGAGTGTCGACTAGCGGGAGTACGCAGTATTTT. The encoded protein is CSVGVSTSGSTQYF.

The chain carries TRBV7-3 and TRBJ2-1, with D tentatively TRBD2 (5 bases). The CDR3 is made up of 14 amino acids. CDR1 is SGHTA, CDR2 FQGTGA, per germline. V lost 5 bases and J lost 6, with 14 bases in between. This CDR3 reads CASSPHRRSNEQFF. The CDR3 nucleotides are TGTGCCAGCAGCCCACACCGGAGGAGCAATGAGCAGTTCTTC.

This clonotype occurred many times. CDR3 loop: CASTNTGGAEAFF. CDR3 nucleotide sequence: TGTGCCAGCACCAATACAGGGGGCGCGGAAGCTTTCTTT. The rearrangement links TRBV5-6 to TRBJ1-1, with TRBD1 matching over 9 bases. V trimming: 6 bases; J trimming: 8 bases; junction bases outside the gene matches: 8. CDR1 SGHDT and CDR2 YYEEEE come from the germline V gene. The CDR3 is 13 amino acids. Full variable domain (remainder filled in from reference TRBV5-6 and TRBJ1-1): DAGVTQSPTHLIKTRGQQVTLRCSPKSGHDTVSWYQQALGQGPQFIFQYYEEEERQRGNFPDRFSGHQFPNYSSELNVNALLLGDSALYLCASTNTGGAEAFFGQGTRLTVV.

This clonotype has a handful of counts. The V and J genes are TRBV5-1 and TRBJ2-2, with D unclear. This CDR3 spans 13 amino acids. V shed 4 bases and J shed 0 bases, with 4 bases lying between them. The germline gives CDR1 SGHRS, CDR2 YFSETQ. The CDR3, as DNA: TGCGCCAGCAGCCCCGCGAACACCGGGGAGCTGTTTTTT. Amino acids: CASSPANTGELFF.

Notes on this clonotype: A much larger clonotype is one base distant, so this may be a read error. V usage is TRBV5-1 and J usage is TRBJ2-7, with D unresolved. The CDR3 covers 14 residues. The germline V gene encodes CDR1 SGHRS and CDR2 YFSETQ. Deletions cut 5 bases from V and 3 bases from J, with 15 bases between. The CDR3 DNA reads TGCGCCAGCAGACTTGCAGGAAAGGACTACGAGCAGTACTTC. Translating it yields CASRLAGKDYEQYF.

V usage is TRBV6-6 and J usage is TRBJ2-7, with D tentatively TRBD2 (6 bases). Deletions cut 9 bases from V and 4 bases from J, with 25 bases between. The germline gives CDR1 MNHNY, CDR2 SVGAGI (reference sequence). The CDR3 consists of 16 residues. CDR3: CARGGRPGTGGYEQYF. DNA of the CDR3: TGTGCCAGGGGGGGTCGGCCCGGGACTGGCGGATACGAGCAGTACTTC.

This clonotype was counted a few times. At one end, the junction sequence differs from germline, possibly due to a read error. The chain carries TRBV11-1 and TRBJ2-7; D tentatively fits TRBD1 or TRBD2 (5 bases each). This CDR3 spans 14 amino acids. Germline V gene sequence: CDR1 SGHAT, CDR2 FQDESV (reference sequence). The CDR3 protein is CASSLWGSFDKQYF. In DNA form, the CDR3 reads TGTGCTAGCAGCTTATGGGGGAGCTTCGACAAGCAGTACTTC.

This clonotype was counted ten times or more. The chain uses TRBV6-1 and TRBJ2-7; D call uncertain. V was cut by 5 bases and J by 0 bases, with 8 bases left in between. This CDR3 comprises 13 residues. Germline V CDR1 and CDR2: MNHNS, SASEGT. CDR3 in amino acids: CASSTGGSYEQYF. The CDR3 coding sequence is TGTGCCAGCAGTACGGGCGGCTCCTACGAGCAGTACTTC.

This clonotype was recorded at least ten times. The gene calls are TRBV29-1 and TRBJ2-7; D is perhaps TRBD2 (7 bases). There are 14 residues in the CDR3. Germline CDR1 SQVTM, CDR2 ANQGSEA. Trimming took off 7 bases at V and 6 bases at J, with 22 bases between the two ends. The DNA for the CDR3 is TGCAGCGCCACAAGGGGGGGAGGGGCCGGCGAGCAGTACTTC. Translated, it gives CSATRGGGAGEQYF.

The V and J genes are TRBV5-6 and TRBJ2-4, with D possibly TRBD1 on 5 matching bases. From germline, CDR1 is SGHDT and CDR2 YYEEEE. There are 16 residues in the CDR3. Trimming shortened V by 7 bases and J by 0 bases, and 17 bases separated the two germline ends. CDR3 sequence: CASGSDSWIAKNIQYF. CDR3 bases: TGTGCCAGCGGATCAGACAGTTGGATAGCCAAAAACATTCAGTACTTC.

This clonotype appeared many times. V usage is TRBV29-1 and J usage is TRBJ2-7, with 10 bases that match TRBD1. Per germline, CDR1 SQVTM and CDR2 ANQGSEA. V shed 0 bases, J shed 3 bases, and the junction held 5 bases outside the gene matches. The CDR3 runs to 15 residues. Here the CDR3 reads CSVEDPRTGGYEQYF. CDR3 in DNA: TGCAGCGTTGAAGATCCCCGGACAGGGGGCTACGAGCAGTACTTC.

CDR3 loop: CASSPQGSRGELFF. In nucleotides, the CDR3 is TGTGCCAGTAGCCCACAGGGATCACGCGGGGAGCTGTTTTTT. The rearrangement uses TRBV11-2 and TRBJ2-2; TRBD1 is a possible D gene (6 bases). Germline V CDR1 and CDR2: SGHAT, FQNNGV. The CDR3 loop spans 14 amino acids. The V and J ends lost 9 bases and 7 bases respectively, with 18 bases between them.

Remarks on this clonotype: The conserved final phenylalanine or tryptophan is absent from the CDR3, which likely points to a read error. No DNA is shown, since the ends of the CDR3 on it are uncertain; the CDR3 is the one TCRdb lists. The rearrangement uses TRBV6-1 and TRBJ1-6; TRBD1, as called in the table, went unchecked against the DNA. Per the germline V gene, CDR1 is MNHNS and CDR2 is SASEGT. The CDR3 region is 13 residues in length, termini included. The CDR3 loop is CASGRDRDSPLNL.

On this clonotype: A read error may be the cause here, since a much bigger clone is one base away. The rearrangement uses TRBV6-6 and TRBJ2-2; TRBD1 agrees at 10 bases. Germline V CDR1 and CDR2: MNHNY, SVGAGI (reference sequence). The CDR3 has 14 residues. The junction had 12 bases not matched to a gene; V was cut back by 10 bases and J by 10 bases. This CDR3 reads CANSGTGAIEELFF. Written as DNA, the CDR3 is TGTGCCAATTCCGGGACAGGGGCAATCGAGGAGCTGTTTTTT.